These 9 T cell receptor beta chains were sequenced from one sample in a study of T cell responses to AZD1222 COVID-19 vaccine. Assay used: immunoSEQ multiplex PCR; TCRdb lists only in-frame clones, some missing. The sample consists of about 120,000 clones, approximately 90% of them appearing once. Source: peripheral blood, taken 28 days after the second AZD1222 dose. The source is an adult who received the AZD1222 COVID-19 vaccine.

V is TRBV7-3 and J is TRBJ2-5, with TRBD1 matching 7 bases. Trimming cost V 6 bases and J 1 base; bases outside gene matches: 5. Germline values: CDR1 SGHTA, CDR2 FQGTGA. The CDR3 has 14 residues. Here the CDR3 reads CASRSRQGQETQYF. DNA of the CDR3: TGTGCCAGCAGGAGTCGACAGGGCCAAGAGACCCAGTACTTC.

The rearrangement uses TRBV3-1 (or the pseudogene TRBV3-2) and TRBJ1-5; possible D gene TRBD1, 6 bases. Germline CDR1 and CDR2: LGHDT and YNNKEL (reference sequence). CDR3 length equals 14 residues. V was cut by 4 bases and J by 3 bases, with 10 bases left in between. The chain's CDR3 is CASSLQGSNQPQHF. As DNA, the CDR3 is TGTGCCAGCAGCCTCCAGGGGTCCAATCAGCCCCAGCATTTT.

This chain connects TRBV30 to TRBJ2-7; weak D call: TRBD1 (5 bases). CDR3 length: 13 residues. V was trimmed by 3 bases and J by 5 bases, leaving 14 bases between them. CDR1 and CDR2 from the germline V gene are GTSNPN and SVGIG (reference sequence). CDR3 in DNA: TGTGCCTGGAGCTCCCAGGGTTTCAACGAGCAGTACTTC. Amino acid sequence: CAWSSQGFNEQYF.

V and J are TRBV19 and TRBJ2-3; D remains unclear. The germline V gene has CDR1 LNHDA and CDR2 SQIVND (reference sequence). With 6 bases removed from V and 6 bases from J, the gap between germline ends came to 16 bases. The CDR3 is 14 amino acids. CDR3 bases: TGTGCCAGTAGAACTCAAGGACCTAGGGATACGCAGTATTTT. Its translation is CASRTQGPRDTQYF. Variable domain in full (rest from reference TRBV19 and TRBJ2-3): DGGITQSPKYLFRKEGQNVTLSCEQNLNHDAMYWYRQDPGQGLRLIYYSQIVNDFQKGDIAEGYSVSREKKESFPLTVTSAQKNPTAFYLCASRTQGPRDTQYFGPGTRLTVL.

The chain combines TRBV12-3 or TRBV12-4 with TRBJ1-1; no clear D gene. Deletions cut 6 bases from V and 10 bases from J, with 15 bases between. This CDR3 is 12 amino acids long. As DNA, the CDR3 is TGTGCCAGCAGAACAAGGGTATTGGGAGCTTTCTTT. It translates to CASRTRVLGAFF.

J is TRBJ2-1 and V is TRBV7-8; D is perhaps TRBD2 (6 bases). Germline CDR1 SGHVS, CDR2 FQNEAQ. Deletions cut 2 bases from V and 9 bases from J, with 11 bases between. CDR3 size: 13 residues. The CDR3 protein is CASSLPLGGEQFF. The CDR3 DNA reads as TGTGCCAGCAGCTTACCCCTCGGGGGTGAGCAGTTCTTC.

The V and J genes are TRBV6-4 and TRBJ1-5; D uncertain. Germline-derived CDR1 and CDR2 are MRHNA and SNTAGT. There are 16 residues in the CDR3. Trimming took 0 bases from V and 0 from J, leaving 9 bases between them. CDR3 in DNA: TGTGCCAGCAGTGACTCACGTCGTTATAGCAATCAGCCCCAGCATTTT. Translated, it gives CASSDSRRYSNQPQHF.

The rearrangement joins TRBV4-2 to TRBJ2-5; D may be TRBD2 (5 bases). CDR3 length: 14 residues. The V end lost 0 bases, the J end lost 7 bases, and 12 bases lay between the germline ends. CDR1 and CDR2 (germline): LGHNA, YNFKEQ. The CDR3 nucleotides are TGTGCCAGCAGCCAAGATTCCATTCGGGGGACCCAGTACTTC. It translates to CASSQDSIRGTQYF.

This clone was recorded a few times. CDR3 region: CASSPPPGNQPQHF. The CDR3 DNA sequence: TGTGCCAGTAGTCCCCCGCCGGGAAATCAGCCCCAGCATTTT. The chain carries TRBV19 and TRBJ1-5; D is undetermined. CDR1 LNHDA and CDR2 SQIVND come from the germline V gene (reference sequence). Trimming stripped 5 bases from V and 4 bases from J, with 12 bases between. CDR3 length equals 14 residues.